The 22 T cell receptor beta chains below all came from one sample that was sequenced in a study of T cell responses to AZD1222 COVID-19 vaccine (dated by TCRdb to the early 2020s). The library was generated by the immunoSEQ multiplex PCR assay. TCRdb took over this immuneACCESS table, retaining in-frame rearrangements with V and J assigned. Such tables are incomplete; in checked studies, under half of the missing clones stem from an unresolved V gene, and the remainder is unexplained. The sample records roughly 80,000 clones, 75% to 95% of which are singletons. The ten largest account for roughly 4.3% of the sample. This specimen's time point label, per the study, means: baseline before first vaccination. Read against the paper, the sample's treatment or condition label means: meningococcal conjugate vaccine given as trial control. The sample here was peripheral blood, taken on day 0 of MenACWY control vaccination. The receptors were gathered from an adult in good health.

V usage is TRBV11-2 and J usage is TRBJ1-6; the match to TRBD1 covers 7 bases. CDR1 SGHAT and CDR2 FQNNGV come from the germline V gene. The J segment lost 7 bases and the V segment lost 0 bases, leaving 3 bases of the junction unmatched. The CDR3 has 15 amino acids. The CDR3 is CASSLEGGRNSPLHF. The CDR3 DNA reads TGTGCCAGCAGCTTAGAAGGGGGCCGCAATTCACCCCTCCACTTT.

The genes are TRBV11-3 and TRBJ2-7; 14 nucleotides agree with TRBD2. CDR3 length equals 14 residues. Germline CDR1 SGHNT, CDR2 YENEEA. V was pared by 3 bases and J by 6 bases, with 1 base of the junction left unmatched. This CDR3 is CASSFGLAGGEQYF. The CDR3 nucleotides read TGTGCCAGCAGCTTTGGACTAGCGGGAGGCGAGCAGTACTTC.

The rearrangement links TRBV2 to TRBJ1-6, with D tentatively TRBD1 (5 bases). Trimming pared 4 bases from V and 5 bases from J, leaving 12 bases between. This CDR3 is 15 amino acids long. CDR1 and CDR2 (germline): SNHLY, FYNNEI. The CDR3 sequence is CASSVGTEHNSPLHF. The CDR3 DNA reads TGTGCCAGCAGTGTCGGGACCGAACATAATTCACCCCTCCACTTT.

This chain links TRBV29-1 with TRBJ1-3, with D unclear. The germline CDR1 and CDR2 sequences are SQVTM and ANQGSEA. This CDR3 spans 13 amino acids. V was clipped by 7 bases and J by 1 base, with 11 bases between them. The CDR3 is CSARPGSGNTIYF. In DNA, the CDR3 is TGCAGCGCGAGACCCGGTTCTGGAAACACCATATATTTT.

This chain joins TRBV30 and TRBJ2-3; D is uncertain. The CDR3 is made up of 11 amino acids. Trimming removed 0 bases at V and 5 bases at J, with 3 bases between. Germline V lookup: CDR1 GTSNPN, CDR2 SVGIG (reference sequence). The CDR3 loop reads CAWSVRDTQYF. CDR3 DNA: TGTGCCTGGAGTGTACGAGATACGCAGTATTTT.

V gene TRBV3-1 (or the pseudogene TRBV3-2) combines with J gene TRBJ2-3, with D tentatively TRBD2 (6 bases). V lost 3 bases and J 7 bases, leaving 41 bases between the germline ends. The CDR3 sequence is 23 residues long. CDR1 and CDR2 from the germline V gene are LGHDT and YNNKEL (reference sequence). CDR3 in amino acids: CASSQMDISLLRDSKRKGYTQYF. The CDR3 region has the DNA TGTGCCAGCAGCCAGATGGATATTAGTCTCCTCCGGGACTCGAAAAGAAAGGGGTATACGCAGTATTTT.

This chain uses TRBV7-8 with TRBJ1-3; D call uncertain. The V end was cut by 6 bases, the J end by 1 base, with 16 bases between. Per the germline V gene, CDR1 is SGHVS and CDR2 is FQNEAQ. The CDR3 runs 16 residues. Written as DNA, the CDR3 is TGTGCCAGCAGGCAAACCCGGACGGCTTCTGGAAACACCATATATTTT. Its translation: CASRQTRTASGNTIYF.

This clone was seen only once. This chain connects TRBV12-5 to TRBJ2-1, with TRBD2 matching over 7 bases. This CDR3 spans 16 amino acids. V gave up 5 bases and J gave up 1 base; unmatched junction bases: 8. Germline CDR1 reads LGHNT; CDR2 reads FRNRAP. CDR3 bases: TGTGCTAGTGGTGAACCCGAGCGGGATTCCTACAATGAGCAGTTCTTC. Amino acids: CASGEPERDSYNEQFF.

J is TRBJ2-3 and V is TRBV7-2; weak D call: TRBD2 (5 bases). V was cut by 4 bases and J by 2 bases, with 10 bases left in between. The CDR3 has 14 residues. Per germline, CDR1 SGHTA and CDR2 FQGNSA. Written as DNA, the CDR3 is TGTGCCAGCAGCTACCTCGGGATCACAGATACGCAGTATTTT. It encodes CASSYLGITDTQYF. The full variable domain, in which reference TRBV7-2 and TRBJ2-3 provide the parts outside the CDR3, is GAGVSQSPSNKVTEKGKDVELRCDPISGHTALYWYRQSLGQGLEFLIYFQGNSAPDKSGLPSDRFSAERTGGSVSTLTIQRTQQEDSAVYLCASSYLGITDTQYFGPGTRLTVL.

The V call is TRBV7-2, the J call TRBJ2-2; 7 bases are shared with TRBD2. The CDR3 contains 17 residues. V gave up 4 bases and J gave up 3 bases; unmatched junction bases: 11. In germline, CDR1 is SGHTA, CDR2 FQGNSA. CDR3 in DNA: TGTGCCAGCAGCTCCCTGGGGGGAGGGGCCTACACCGGGGAGCTGTTTTTT. Translating it yields CASSSLGGGAYTGELFF.

The chain uses TRBV27 and TRBJ2-7; tentatively, D is TRBD1 or TRBD2 (6 bases each). This CDR3 contains 13 residues. V dropped 0 bases and J dropped 5 bases, with 8 bases sitting between them. Germline CDR1 MNHEY, CDR2 SMNVEV (reference sequence). In DNA form, the CDR3 reads TGTGCCAGCAGTTTATCCGGGGGCCACGAGCAGTACTTC. It specifies CASSLSGGHEQYF.

This clone was seen once. The chain has TRBV30 and TRBJ2-7; D unclear. Germline V gene data show CDR1 as GTSNPN and CDR2 as SVGIG (reference sequence). The V gene lost 1 base and the J gene lost 5 bases, with 12 bases spanning the gap. This CDR3 spans 13 amino acids. CDR3 DNA: TGTGCCTGGAGTGGTACATGGCCCGACGAGCAGTACTTC. Translating it yields CAWSGTWPDEQYF.

V and J are TRBV11-3 and TRBJ2-7, with 8 bases matching TRBD1. V trimming: 8 bases; J trimming: 5 bases; junction bases outside the gene matches: 5. This CDR3 comprises 12 residues. Germline V gives CDR1 SGHNT, CDR2 YENEEA. In nucleotides, the CDR3 is TGTGCCAGCGGACAGGGAGCCCACGAGCAGTACTTC. As protein: CASGQGAHEQYF.

This clone has more than one count but fewer than ten. V and J are TRBV28 and TRBJ2-2, with D perhaps TRBD2 (5 bases). The CDR3 contains 14 residues. The V end was cut by 5 bases, the J end by 4 bases, with 11 bases between. Germline loops: CDR1 MDHEN, CDR2 SYDVKM. DNA for the CDR3: TGTGCCAGCAGTAGGAGCGGTAGCACCGGGGAGCTGTTTTTT. The encoded protein is CASSRSGSTGELFF.

The chain combines TRBV5-4 with TRBJ1-5; no clear D. The CDR3 totals 16 residues. Trimming cost V 4 bases and J 2 bases, with 16 bases left between them. Per the germline V gene, CDR1 is SGHNT and CDR2 is YYREEE (reference sequence). The CDR3 region is CASSDSGGMGNQPQHF. In DNA, the CDR3 is TGTGCCAGCAGCGATTCGGGAGGAATGGGCAATCAGCCCCAGCATTTT.

This sequence joins TRBV9 and TRBJ1-5; 7 bases match TRBD1. CDR1 and CDR2 from the germline V gene are SGDLS and YYNGEE. The CDR3 is 14 amino acids. V dropped 4 bases and J dropped 7; count of bases not matched to a gene: 8. The CDR3: CASSLSGGGQPQHF. The CDR3 bases are TGTGCCAGCAGCCTTTCAGGGGGGGGGCAGCCCCAGCATTTT. The variable domain in full, completed from reference TRBV9 and TRBJ1-5, reads DSGVTQTPKHLITATGQRVTLRCSPRSGDLSVYWYQQSLDQGLQFLIQYYNGEERAKGNILERFSAQQFPDLHSELNLSSLELGDSALYFCASSLSGGGQPQHFGDGTRLSIL.

In this sample, this clone turned up once. The gene calls are TRBV7-6 and TRBJ2-1; TRBD2 matches at 7 bases. V gave up 5 bases and J gave up 0 bases; unmatched junction bases: 7. CDR3 length equals 16 residues. Germline loops: CDR1 SGHVS, CDR2 FNYEAQ. The CDR3 DNA reads TGTGCCAGCAGCCCGATCGGCGGGAGCTCCTACAATGAGCAGTTCTTC. Protein sequence: CASSPIGGSSYNEQFF.

The genes are TRBV2 and TRBJ2-7; TRBD1 is a possible D gene (7 bases). Germline V gene data show CDR1 as SNHLY and CDR2 as FYNNEI. This CDR3 comprises 12 residues. V lost 8 bases and J 3 bases, leaving 11 bases between the germline ends. The CDR3 reads CASGRTGYEQYF. CDR3 bases: TGTGCCAGCGGGAGGACAGGCTACGAGCAGTACTTC.

This chain uses TRBV27 with TRBJ1-2; D might be TRBD1 (5 bases). This CDR3 spans 15 amino acids. Trimming removed 6 bases from V and 3 bases from J, with 17 bases in between. Looked up from germline, CDR1 is MNHEY and CDR2 is SMNVEV (reference sequence). CDR3 sequence: CASSPRTGGYYGYTF. In nucleotides, the CDR3 is TGTGCCAGCAGCCCCAGAACGGGGGGATACTATGGCTACACCTTC.

The J gene is TRBJ1-2, the V gene TRBV4-3, with D perhaps matching TRBD1 (6 bases). Germline V gene lookup returns CDR1 LGHNA and CDR2 YSLEER. The CDR3 is made up of 13 amino acids. V shed 2 bases and J shed 5 bases, with 9 bases lying between them. In DNA, the CDR3 is TGCGCCAGCAGCCAATCAGGGGTGTATGGCTACACCTTC. Translating gives CASSQSGVYGYTF.

The chain recombines TRBV7-2 with TRBJ1-2; 11 bases line up with TRBD1. This CDR3 comprises 13 residues. Germline trimming cut 5 bases from V and 7 bases from J; bases unmatched to any gene: 3. The germline CDR1 and CDR2 sequences are SGHTA and FQGNSA. In nucleotides, the CDR3 is TGTGCCAGCAGCCGAGGACAGGGGGCTGGCTACACCTTC. This codes for CASSRGQGAGYTF.

V and J are TRBV6-5 and TRBJ1-5; no definite D call. The germline CDR1 and CDR2 sequences are MNHEY and SVGAGI. CDR3 size: 15 residues. The V end lost 6 bases, the J end lost 7 bases, and 19 bases lay between the germline ends. This CDR3 reads CASSFTGKLGQPQHF. Written as DNA, the CDR3 is TGTGCCAGCAGCTTCACCGGGAAACTAGGCCAGCCCCAGCATTTT.